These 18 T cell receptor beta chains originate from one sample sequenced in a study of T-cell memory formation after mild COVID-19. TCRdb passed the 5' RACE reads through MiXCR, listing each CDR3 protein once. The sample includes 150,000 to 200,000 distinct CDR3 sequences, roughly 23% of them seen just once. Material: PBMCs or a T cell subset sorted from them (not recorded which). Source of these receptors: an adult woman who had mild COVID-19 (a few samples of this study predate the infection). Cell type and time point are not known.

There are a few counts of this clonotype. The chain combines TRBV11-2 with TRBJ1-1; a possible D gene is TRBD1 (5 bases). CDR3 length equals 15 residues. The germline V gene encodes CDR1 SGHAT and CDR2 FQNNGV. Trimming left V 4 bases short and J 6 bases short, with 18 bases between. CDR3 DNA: TGTGCCAGCAGCTCAGGGATGAACTTCGACGCTGAAGCTTTCTTT. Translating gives CASSSGMNFDAEAFF.

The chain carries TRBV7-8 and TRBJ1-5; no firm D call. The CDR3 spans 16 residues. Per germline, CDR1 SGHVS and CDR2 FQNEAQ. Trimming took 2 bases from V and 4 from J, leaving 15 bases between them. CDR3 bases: TGTGCCAGCAGCTTACCGGGGTTTAGAAGTAATCAGCCCCAGCATTTT. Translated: CASSLPGFRSNQPQHF.

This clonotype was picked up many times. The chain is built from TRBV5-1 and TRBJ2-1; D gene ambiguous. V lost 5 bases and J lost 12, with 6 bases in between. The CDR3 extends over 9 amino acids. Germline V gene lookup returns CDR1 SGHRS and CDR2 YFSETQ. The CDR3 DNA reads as TGCGCCAGCAGGTCCACGCAGTTCTTC. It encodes CASRSTQFF. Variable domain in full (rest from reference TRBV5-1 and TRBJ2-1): KAGVTQTPRYLIKTRGQQVTLSCSPISGHRSVSWYQQTPGQGLQFLFEYFSETQRNKGNFPGRFSGRQFSNSRSEMNVSTLELGDSALYLCASRSTQFFGPGTRLTVL.

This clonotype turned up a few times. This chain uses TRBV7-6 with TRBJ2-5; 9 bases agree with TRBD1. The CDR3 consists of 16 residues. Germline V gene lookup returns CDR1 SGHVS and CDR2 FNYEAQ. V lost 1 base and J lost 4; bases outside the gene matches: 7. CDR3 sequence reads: CASSLEGQGFGETQYF. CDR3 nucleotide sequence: TGTGCCAGCAGCTTAGAGGGACAGGGATTCGGAGAGACCCAGTACTTC.

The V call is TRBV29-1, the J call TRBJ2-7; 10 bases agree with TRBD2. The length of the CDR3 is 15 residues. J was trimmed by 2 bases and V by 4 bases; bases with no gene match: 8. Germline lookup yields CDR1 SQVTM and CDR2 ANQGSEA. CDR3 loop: CSVAVSGGAPYEQYF. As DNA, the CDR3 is TGCAGCGTTGCAGTAAGCGGGGGGGCCCCCTACGAGCAGTACTTC.

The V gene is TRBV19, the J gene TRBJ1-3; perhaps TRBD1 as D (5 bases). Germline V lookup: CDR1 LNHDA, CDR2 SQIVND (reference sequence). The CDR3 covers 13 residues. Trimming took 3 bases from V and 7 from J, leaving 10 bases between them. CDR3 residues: CASSISAGNTIYF. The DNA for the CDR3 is TGTGCCAGTAGTATTTCAGCAGGGAACACCATATATTTT. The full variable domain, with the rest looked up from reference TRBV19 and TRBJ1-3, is DGGITQSPKYLFRKEGQNVTLSCEQNLNHDAMYWYRQDPGQGLRLIYYSQIVNDFQKGDIAEGYSVSREKKESFPLTVTSAQKNPTAFYLCASSISAGNTIYFGEGSWLTVV.

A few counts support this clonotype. The CDR3 coding sequence is TGTGCCAGCAGCTACCTAGCGGGGGGGCCGAGCACAGATACGCAGTATTTT. Translating gives CASSYLAGGPSTDTQYF. The J gene is TRBJ2-3, the V gene TRBV7-2; 12 bases agree with TRBD2. In germline, CDR1 is SGHTA, CDR2 FQGNSA. CDR3 length equals 17 residues. V was clipped by 4 bases and J by 0 bases; unmatched bases: 5.

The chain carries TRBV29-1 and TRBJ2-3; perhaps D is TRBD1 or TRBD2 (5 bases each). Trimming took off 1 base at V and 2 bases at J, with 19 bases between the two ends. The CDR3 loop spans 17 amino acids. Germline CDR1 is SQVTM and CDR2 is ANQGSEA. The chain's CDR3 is CSVEARDLSYNTDTQYF. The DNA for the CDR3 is TGCAGCGTTGAAGCGAGGGACCTCTCCTACAACACAGATACGCAGTATTTT.

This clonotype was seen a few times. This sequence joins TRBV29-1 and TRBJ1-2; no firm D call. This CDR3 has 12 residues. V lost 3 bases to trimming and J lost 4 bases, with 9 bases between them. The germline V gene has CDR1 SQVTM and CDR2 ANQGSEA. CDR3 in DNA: TGCAGCGTTGAGCCGGCAGTCTATGGCTACACCTTC. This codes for CSVEPAVYGYTF.

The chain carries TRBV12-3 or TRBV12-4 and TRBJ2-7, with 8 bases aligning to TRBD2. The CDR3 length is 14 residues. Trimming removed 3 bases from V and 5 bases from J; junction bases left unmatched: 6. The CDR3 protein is CASSFGSGMHEQYF. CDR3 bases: TGTGCCAGCAGTTTTGGTAGCGGGATGCACGAGCAGTACTTC.

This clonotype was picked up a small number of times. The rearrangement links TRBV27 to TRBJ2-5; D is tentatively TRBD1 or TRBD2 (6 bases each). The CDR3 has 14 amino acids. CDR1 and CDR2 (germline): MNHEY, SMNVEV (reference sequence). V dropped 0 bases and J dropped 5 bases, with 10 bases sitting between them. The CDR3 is CASSLSGAGETQYF. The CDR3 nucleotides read TGTGCCAGCAGTTTATCGGGGGCGGGGGAGACCCAGTACTTC.

In nucleotides, the CDR3 is TGCAGCGTTGCGGGGGACACTGAAGCTTTCTTT. It encodes CSVAGDTEAFF. This sequence joins TRBV29-1 and TRBJ1-1; D is perhaps TRBD1 (5 bases). Germline loops: CDR1 SQVTM, CDR2 ANQGSEA. V was shortened by 4 bases and J by 3 bases, with 6 bases between the two germline ends. The CDR3 contains 11 residues.

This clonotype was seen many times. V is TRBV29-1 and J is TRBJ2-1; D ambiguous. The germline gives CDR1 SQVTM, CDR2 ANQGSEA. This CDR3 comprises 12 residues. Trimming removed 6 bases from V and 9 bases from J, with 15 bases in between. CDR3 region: CSVSMIAIEQFF. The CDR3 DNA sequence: TGCAGCGTATCCATGATAGCTATTGAGCAGTTCTTC.

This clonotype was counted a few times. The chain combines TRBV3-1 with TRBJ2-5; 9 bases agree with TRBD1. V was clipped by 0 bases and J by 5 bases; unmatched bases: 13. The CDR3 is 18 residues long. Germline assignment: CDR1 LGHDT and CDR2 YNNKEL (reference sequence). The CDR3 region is CASSQDSLWTGDIETQYF. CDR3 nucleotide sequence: TGTGCCAGCAGCCAAGATAGTTTGTGGACAGGGGATATCGAGACCCAGTACTTC.

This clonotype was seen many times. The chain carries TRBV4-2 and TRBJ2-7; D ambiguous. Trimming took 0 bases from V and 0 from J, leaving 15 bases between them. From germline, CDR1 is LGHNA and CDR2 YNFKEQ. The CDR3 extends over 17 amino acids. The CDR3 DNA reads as TGTGCCAGCAGCCAAGAATCCGTTGACGCGGTCTCCTACGAGCAGTACTTC. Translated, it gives CASSQESVDAVSYEQYF.

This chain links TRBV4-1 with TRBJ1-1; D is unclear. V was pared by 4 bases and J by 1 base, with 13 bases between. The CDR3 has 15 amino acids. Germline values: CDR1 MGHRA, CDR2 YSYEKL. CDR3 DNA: TGCGCCAGCAGCCCAGGCCCTGGGGAGAACACTGAAGCTTTCTTT. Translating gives CASSPGPGENTEAFF.

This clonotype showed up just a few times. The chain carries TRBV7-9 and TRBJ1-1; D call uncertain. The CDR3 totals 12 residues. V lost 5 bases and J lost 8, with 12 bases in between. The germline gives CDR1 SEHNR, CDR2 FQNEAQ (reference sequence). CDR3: CASSPAKGEAFF. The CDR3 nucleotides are TGTGCCAGCAGCCCAGCGAAAGGGGAAGCTTTCTTT.

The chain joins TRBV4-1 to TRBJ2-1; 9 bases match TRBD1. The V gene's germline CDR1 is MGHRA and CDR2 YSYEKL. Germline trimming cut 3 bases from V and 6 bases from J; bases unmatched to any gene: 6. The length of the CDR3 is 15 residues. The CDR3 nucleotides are TGCGCCAGCAGCCATCCCGGGACAGGGTTCAATGAGCAGTTCTTC. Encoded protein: CASSHPGTGFNEQFF.